The sequence of this T cell receptor (beta chain) was determined in a study of T cell repertoires in cytomegalovirus infection. Overall study context: The authors relied on CMV epitopes, both recently identified HLA-C-restricted and well-studied HLA-B-restricted. An indication of both CMV infection and matching HLA type came from public TCR beta signatures.

With regard to this clonotype: Its antigen is still unknown.

MiXCR was run by TCRdb on the reads, yielding one entry per CDR3 protein. This sample carries around 300,000 distinct CDR3 sequences, less than 25% of them seen once, and the ten largest clones take about 20%. Overall study findings and caveats: It was HLA-C-restricted CMV-specific TCR beta clonotypes that dominated the response ex vivo.

Germline V gene lookup returns CDR1 SEHNR and CDR2 FQNEAQ (reference sequence). The CDR3 runs 16 residues. V lost 1 base to trimming and J lost 6 bases, with 16 bases between them. The clonotype was recovered from a human donor in good health (CMV status not recorded). Some clones in this sample may be carry-over from other donors' samples. V usage is TRBV7-9 and J usage is TRBJ2-1, with D perhaps matching TRBD1 or TRBD2 (6 bases each). The sequenced sample was cultured PBMCs, obtained from culture after CMV antigen stimulation. The CDR3 loop reads CASSLGRGNKVNEQFF. Written as DNA, the CDR3 is TGTGCCAGCAGCTTAGGGAGGGGGAACAAAGTCAATGAGCAGTTCTTC.